The 27 T cell receptor beta chains presented below share a single source sample, sequenced in a study of human T cells and chemical hapten exposure. Time point of the sample: patch test 1, 2 weeks after DPC sensitization. The treatment denotes: therapeutic diphenylcyclopropenone sensitization with weekly scalp DPC. Using its own MiXCR run on the RACE reads, TCRdb lists one record per CDR3 protein. Here the sample spans around 110,000 distinct CDR3 sequences, around 10% being singletons. The source material was whole blood, sampled in connection with sensitization to the hapten diphenylcyclopropenone (DPC). These receptor sequences come from a woman aged 45-65 years with alopecia areata. Some clones in this sample may be carry-over from other donors' samples.

The V call is TRBV12-3 or TRBV12-4, the J call TRBJ1-6; the D is unclear. The length of the CDR3 is 13 residues. V gave up 6 bases and J gave up 6 bases, with 9 bases separating them. The DNA of the CDR3 is TGTGCCAGCAGCCGGGATATTAATTCACCCCTCCACTTT. It yields the protein CASSRDINSPLHF.

The rearrangement joins TRBV10-3 to TRBJ1-5; D gene unclear. Germline CDR1 reads ENHRY; CDR2 reads SYGVKD. This CDR3 has 13 residues. V gave up 4 bases and J gave up 4 bases, with 8 bases separating them. CDR3 residues: CAISGGSNQPQHF. The CDR3 DNA sequence: TGTGCCATCAGTGGAGGGTCAAATCAGCCCCAGCATTTT.

The V gene is TRBV12-3 or TRBV12-4, the J gene TRBJ1-5, with 10 bases identical to TRBD1. The CDR3 runs to 17 residues. J was trimmed by 6 bases and V by 1 base; bases with no gene match: 9. CDR3 coding DNA: TGTGCCAGCAGTTTAGGTCGGGACAGGGGTTATGGTCAGCCCCAGCATTTT. Protein product: CASSLGRDRGYGQPQHF.

The table lists this clonotype with many counts. The CDR3 bases are TGTGCCAGCACCTACCGGGGGGCCGTGGATGAGCAGTTCTTC. Protein sequence: CASTYRGAVDEQFF. V usage is TRBV6-5 and J usage is TRBJ2-1, with D tentatively TRBD2 (7 bases). The CDR3 runs 14 residues. Germline loops: CDR1 MNHEY, CDR2 SVGAGI. The V end was cut by 7 bases, the J end by 8 bases, with 18 bases between.

There are many counts of this clonotype. This chain links TRBV11-2 with TRBJ2-2, with D tentatively TRBD1 (6 bases). The CDR3 length is 12 residues. Per the germline V gene, CDR1 is SGHAT and CDR2 is FQNNGV. V lost 9 bases to trimming and J lost 2 bases, with 7 bases between them. DNA for the CDR3: TGTGCCAGACAGGGAAACACCGGGGAGCTGTTTTTT. Translated: CARQGNTGELFF.

This clonotype has a handful of counts. The V gene is TRBV7-6, the J gene TRBJ2-3; TRBD2 agrees at 10 bases. The CDR3 loop spans 17 amino acids. Trimming at V came to 4 bases and at J to 1 base, leaving 8 bases not matched to a gene. Germline V CDR1 and CDR2: SGHVS, FNYEAQ. This CDR3 reads CASSSLASGGRTDTQYF. CDR3 nucleotides: TGTGCCAGCAGCTCACTAGCTAGCGGGGGCCGCACAGATACGCAGTATTTT.

This clonotype has only a few counts. The gene calls are TRBV28 and TRBJ2-7; D is ambiguous. The CDR3 extends over 11 amino acids. Trimming took off 5 bases at V and 4 bases at J, with 6 bases between the two ends. Germline V gene sequence: CDR1 MDHEN, CDR2 SYDVKM. DNA for the CDR3: TGTGCCAGCAGTATCCAATACGAGCAGTACTTC. It yields the protein CASSIQYEQYF.

The V gene is TRBV7-2, the J gene TRBJ2-7, with D perhaps TRBD1 (5 bases). Germline values: CDR1 SGHTA, CDR2 FQGNSA. Trimming took 3 bases from V and 1 from J, leaving 10 bases between them. CDR3 length: 14 residues. The CDR3 sequence: CASSLSTASYEQYF. The CDR3, as DNA: TGTGCCAGCAGCTTGTCGACAGCTTCCTACGAGCAGTACTTC. Complete variable domain (other parts from reference TRBV7-2 and TRBJ2-7): GAGVSQSPSNKVTEKGKDVELRCDPISGHTALYWYRQSLGQGLEFLIYFQGNSAPDKSGLPSDRFSAERTGGSVSTLTIQRTQQEDSAVYLCASSLSTASYEQYFGPGTRLTVT.

This clonotype was recorded at least ten times. This chain joins TRBV24-1 and TRBJ2-3; 9 nucleotides line up with TRBD2. The CDR3 spans 15 residues. After removal of 6 bases from V and 1 base from J, the junction contained 4 bases not matched to a gene. Germline assignment: CDR1 KGHDR and CDR2 SFDVKD. CDR3 sequence: CATSPIAGGTDTQYF. The CDR3 nucleotides are TGTGCCACCAGTCCAATAGCGGGGGGCACAGATACGCAGTATTTT.

This clonotype came up many times. The chain employs TRBV20-1 and TRBJ2-1; 14 bases align to TRBD2. The CDR3 is 16 amino acids. V lost 6 bases, J lost 5 bases, and 9 bases stayed unmatched. Per the germline V gene, CDR1 is DFQATT and CDR2 is SNEGSKA (reference sequence). As DNA, the CDR3 is TGCAGTGCGAGATACCCGGGACTAGCGGGAGACAATGAGCAGTTCTTC. This gives the protein CSARYPGLAGDNEQFF.

There are many counts of this clonotype. The chain carries TRBV5-1 and TRBJ2-7; 7 bases match TRBD2. The germline CDR1 and CDR2 sequences are SGHRS and YFSETQ. V trimming: 4 bases; J trimming: 4 bases; junction bases outside the gene matches: 5. The CDR3 contains 13 residues. CDR3 bases: TGCGCCAGCAGCCCCACTAGCGCGTACGAGCAGTACTTC. This encodes CASSPTSAYEQYF.

This chain uses TRBV15 with TRBJ1-6; TRBD1 is a possible D gene (5 bases). V lost 1 base and J 8 bases, leaving 15 bases between the germline ends. Germline V CDR1 and CDR2: LNHNV, YYDKDF (reference sequence). The CDR3 extends over 16 amino acids. Here the CDR3 DNA reads TGTGCCACCAGCAGAGGGAAGGGAGAAGGGGATTCACCCCTCCACTTT. It encodes CATSRGKGEGDSPLHF.

Many counts were recorded for this clonotype. The gene calls are TRBV27 and TRBJ2-7; D call uncertain. The CDR3 extends over 13 amino acids. In germline, CDR1 is MNHEY, CDR2 SMNVEV (reference sequence). V dropped 6 bases and J dropped 0 bases, with 9 bases sitting between them. CDR3 bases: TGTGCCAGCAGACTTTCTTCCTCCTACGAGCAGTACTTC. The encoded protein is CASRLSSSYEQYF.

The V call is TRBV18, the J call TRBJ1-1; 8 nucleotides agree with TRBD1. The ends lost 3 bases at V and 0 bases at J; junction bases unmatched: 6. Germline V gives CDR1 KGHSH, CDR2 LQKENI. CDR3 length: 16 amino acids. CDR3 nucleotides: TGTGCCAGCTCACCGAGGACAGGGTCTATGAACACTGAAGCTTTCTTT. It yields the protein CASSPRTGSMNTEAFF.

At least ten counts were recorded for this clonotype. This rearrangement joins TRBV5-4 to TRBJ2-1; 9 nucleotides align to TRBD2. The J segment lost 2 bases and the V segment lost 9 bases, leaving 9 bases of the junction unmatched. The CDR3 consists of 15 residues. Looked up from germline, CDR1 is SGHNT and CDR2 is YYREEE (reference sequence). CDR3 DNA sequence: TGTGCCACCTCTAGGCTAGCGGGGACCTACAATGAGCAGTTCTTC. Residues: CATSRLAGTYNEQFF.

This clonotype has a handful of counts. This chain uses TRBV2 with TRBJ1-4; D possibly corresponds to TRBD1 (5 bases). The ends were cut back, 7 bases at V and 3 bases at J, with 9 bases in the middle. The CDR3 length is 13 residues. Germline V gene lookup returns CDR1 SNHLY and CDR2 FYNNEI. Written as DNA, the CDR3 is TGTGCCAGCAAAAGGGGTCCTAATGAAAAACTGTTTTTT. This translates into CASKRGPNEKLFF.

J is TRBJ2-1 and V is TRBV29-1; the D is unclear. V was shortened by 6 bases and J by 14 bases, with 20 bases between the two germline ends. Germline loops: CDR1 SQVTM, CDR2 ANQGSEA. The CDR3 has 12 residues. CDR3 amino acids: CSVSANSQFEFF. For the CDR3, the DNA is TGCAGCGTGTCGGCCAATAGCCAGTTTGAGTTCTTC.

This chain joins TRBV6-6 and TRBJ2-3; TRBD1 agrees at 8 bases. CDR1 is MNHNY, CDR2 SVGAGI, per germline (reference sequence). Unmatched junction bases numbered 3, after V lost 5 bases and J lost 5 bases. This CDR3 is 13 amino acids long. In nucleotides, the CDR3 is TGTGCCAGCAGTAAGGACAGGGAAGATACGCAGTATTTT. It yields the protein CASSKDREDTQYF.

This clonotype was counted ten times or more. V usage is TRBV29-1 and J usage is TRBJ1-2, with D possibly matching TRBD1 (5 bases). CDR3 length: 12 amino acids. Between the trimmed V and J ends, which lost 7 bases and 1 base, there was a span of 10 bases. CDR1 is SQVTM and CDR2 is ANQGSEA in the germline V gene. The CDR3 DNA reads as TGCAGCGGGTCAGGGAATAACTATGGCTACACCTTC. Its translation is CSGSGNNYGYTF.

The chain is built from TRBV7-2 and TRBJ2-3; D might be TRBD1 or TRBD2, each matching 5 bases. With 3 bases removed from V and 8 bases from J, the gap between germline ends came to 12 bases. CDR3 length: 13 residues. CDR1 is SGHTA and CDR2 is FQGNSA in the germline V gene. CDR3 protein: CASSFRGEGTQYF. Written as DNA, the CDR3 is TGTGCCAGCAGCTTTAGGGGCGAGGGTACGCAGTATTTT.

This clonotype came up many times. The V and J genes are TRBV28 and TRBJ1-5; the D gene is possibly TRBD1 (5 bases). The CDR3 sequence is 15 residues long. Germline CDR1 reads MDHEN; CDR2 reads SYDVKM. Deletions cut 3 bases from V and 3 bases from J, with 12 bases between. The CDR3 reads CASSFPGGNNQPQHF. For the CDR3, the DNA is TGTGCCAGCAGTTTCCCGGGGGGGAACAATCAGCCCCAGCATTTT.

This clonotype was picked up a small number of times. The chain carries TRBV5-5 and TRBJ2-2; D might be TRBD1 or TRBD2, each matching 5 bases. There are 15 residues in the CDR3. V was pared by 4 bases and J by 1 base, with 11 bases between. CDR1 SGHKS and CDR2 YYEKEE come from the germline V gene (reference sequence). This CDR3 is CASSGGRGNTGELFF. The CDR3 bases are TGTGCCAGCAGCGGGGGACGGGGGAACACCGGGGAGCTGTTTTTT.

At least ten counts were recorded for this clonotype. This chain links TRBV28 with TRBJ1-2; D may be TRBD1 (5 bases). The CDR3 covers 17 residues. Germline lookup yields CDR1 MDHEN and CDR2 SYDVKM. Trimming cost V 6 bases and J 4 bases, with 24 bases left between them. DNA of the CDR3: TGTGCCAGCAGCCCGAACTCCAGTCCGGGACCGCTCTATGGCTACACCTTC. Residues: CASSPNSSPGPLYGYTF.

The chain couples TRBV6-2 or TRBV6-3 to TRBJ1-5; D might be TRBD1 (5 bases). This CDR3 spans 14 amino acids. The V end lost 1 base, the J end lost 7 bases, and 11 bases lay between the germline ends. Germline loops: CDR1 MNHEY, CDR2 SVGEGT. CDR3 amino acids: CASSYFGTEQPQHF. The CDR3 bases are TGTGCCAGCAGTTACTTTGGGACGGAACAGCCCCAGCATTTT.

The CDR3 sequence: CASSRSTGVGNEQFF. In nucleotides, the CDR3 is TGTGCCAGCAGCCGCTCGACAGGGGTCGGCAATGAGCAGTTCTTC. This chain connects TRBV6-5 to TRBJ2-1; 8 bases match TRBD1. Germline V CDR1 and CDR2: MNHEY, SVGAGI. The CDR3 loop spans 15 amino acids. The J segment lost 6 bases and the V segment lost 6 bases, leaving 10 bases of the junction unmatched.

This clonotype was counted at least ten times. The chain uses TRBV12-3 or TRBV12-4 and TRBJ1-2; a weak D match, TRBD1 (5 bases). Trimming pared 7 bases from V and 0 bases from J, leaving 15 bases between. CDR3 length equals 15 residues. The DNA for the CDR3 is TGTGCCAGCATGCAGGGACTACCGTCTAACTATGGCTACACCTTC. This encodes CASMQGLPSNYGYTF.

There are many counts of this clonotype. The genes are TRBV7-9 and TRBJ1-1; D is unresolved. Trimming cost V 2 bases and J 9 bases, with 16 bases left between them. CDR1 and CDR2 (germline): SEHNR, FQNEAQ (reference sequence). The CDR3 spans 14 residues. CDR3 nucleotide sequence: TGTGCCAGCAGCTTAATGGACGGACCATCACAAGCTTTCTTT. As protein: CASSLMDGPSQAFF.